This TCR beta chain was identified in a study of sequential checkpoint blockade in melanoma. Background on the study: First-line arms were nivolumab then ipilimumab, or the reverse, randomized 1:1. After both sequences, patients received maintenance nivolumab. Some 22 patients had tumor biopsies before treatment and at week 13.

V was clipped by 7 bases and J by 4 bases, with 10 bases between them. This CDR3 contains 12 residues. The germline V gene has CDR1 MNHGY and CDR2 SAAAGT. Treatment in this sample: randomized to nivolumab then ipilimumab (arm A) or the reverse (arm B). DNA-damaging chemotherapy had not been given to any patient beforehand. Clones were read by immunoSEQ multiplex PCR, and TCRdb kept only the in-frame ones, dropping some. Among about 6,400 clones listed, more than 20% were seen once. The receptor's source is a human donor with melanoma. Sequenced material: tumor tissue (inferred from file names), taken from a patient given nivolumab and ipilimumab in sequence. The chain is built from TRBV6-8 and TRBJ1-2, with a weak D call TRBD1 (5 bases). This CDR3 is CASTDGGYGYTF. CDR3 coding DNA: TGTGCCAGCACGGACGGGGGCTATGGCTACACCTTC.